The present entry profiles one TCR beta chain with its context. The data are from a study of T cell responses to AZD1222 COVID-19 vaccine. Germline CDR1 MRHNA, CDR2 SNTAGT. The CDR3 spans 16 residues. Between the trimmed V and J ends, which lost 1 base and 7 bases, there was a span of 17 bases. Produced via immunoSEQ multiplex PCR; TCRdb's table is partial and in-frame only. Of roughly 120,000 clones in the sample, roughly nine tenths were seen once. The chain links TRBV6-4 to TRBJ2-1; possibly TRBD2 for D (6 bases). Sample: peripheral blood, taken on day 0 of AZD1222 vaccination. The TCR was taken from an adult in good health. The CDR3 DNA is TGTGCCAGCAGTGACTACGCGGGGTACGTTGGGAATGAGCAGTTCTTC. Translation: CASSDYAGYVGNEQFF.